This T cell receptor beta chain was recorded in a study of control samples from healthy donors and cancer patients. The table came from immunoSEQ multiplex PCR; TCRdb's copy has only in-frame clones and leaves some out. The sample yields just under 150,000 clones, 80% to 95% seen once. Trimming cost V 4 bases and J 1 base, with 9 bases left between them. The CDR3 extends over 14 amino acids. Germline assignment: CDR1 SGHTA and CDR2 FQGNSA. The chain joins TRBV7-2 to TRBJ2-3, with D tentatively TRBD1 (5 bases). Sequencing input: blood. The clonotype was recovered from a man aged 25 to 40 in good health. CDR3 in amino acids: CASSYLGGTDTQYF. The CDR3 nucleotides are TGTGCCAGCAGCTACTTAGGGGGCACAGATACGCAGTATTTT.